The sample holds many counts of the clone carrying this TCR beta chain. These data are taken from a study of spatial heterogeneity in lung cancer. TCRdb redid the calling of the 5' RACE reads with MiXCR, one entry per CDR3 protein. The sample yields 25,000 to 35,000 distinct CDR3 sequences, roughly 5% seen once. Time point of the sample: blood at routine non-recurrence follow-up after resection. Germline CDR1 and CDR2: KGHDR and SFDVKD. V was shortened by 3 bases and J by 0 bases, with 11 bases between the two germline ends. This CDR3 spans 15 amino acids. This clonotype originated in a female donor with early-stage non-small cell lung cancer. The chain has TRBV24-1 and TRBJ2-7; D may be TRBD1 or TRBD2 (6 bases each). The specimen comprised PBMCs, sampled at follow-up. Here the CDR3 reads CATSDARGHSYEQYF. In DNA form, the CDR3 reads TGTGCCACCAGTGATGCTCGGGGGCACTCCTACGAGCAGTACTTC.